The clone carrying this T cell receptor (beta chain) has a count of ten or more. The antigen is undetermined. Samples each supplied about 650 ng of bulk tumor genomic DNA as template. Every primary tumor yielded several biopsies, spaced far apart, that were taken during surgery. Patients underwent curative surgery for non-small cell lung cancer (untreated and newly diagnosed). Surgery with curative intent was being performed on the donors, who were newly diagnosed non-small cell lung cancer patients. The sample comes from a study of immune heterogeneity within non-small cell lung tumors. The TCR beta CDR3 region was amplified by multiplex PCR employing 32 V and 13 J primers. One entry per CDR3 protein results from TCRdb running MiXCR on the multiplex PCR reads. The repertoire holds approximately 9,800 distinct CDR3 sequences, with 15% to 20% as singletons. General study findings and limits: Both recurring identical dominant CDR3 beta clonotypes and site-unique high-frequency clones were observed across tumor sites within a patient.

This receptor was obtained from a man in his forties or fifties with non-small cell lung cancer. The sequencing sample was made of lung tumor tissue.

The CDR3 loop reads CSVARDLGYGYTF. CDR3 sequence (DNA): TGCAGCGTTGCCCGGGACTTAGGGTATGGCTACACCTTC. This rearrangement joins TRBV29-1 to TRBJ1-2; D may be TRBD1 (5 bases). Trimming removed 4 bases from V and 5 bases from J, with 14 bases in between. This CDR3 has 13 residues. The germline gives CDR1 SQVTM, CDR2 ANQGSEA.